The 5 T cell receptor beta chains given below trace back to one sample, sequenced in a study of T cell responses to AZD1222 COVID-19 vaccine. The table came from immunoSEQ multiplex PCR; TCRdb's copy has only in-frame clones and leaves some out. This sample has under 130,000 clones, with approximately 90% found just once. This sample comprised peripheral blood, obtained on day 0 of AZD1222 vaccination. These receptors were collected from an adult in good health.

This rearrangement joins TRBV28 to TRBJ1-1; D uncertain. The CDR3 covers 13 residues. The V end was cut by 8 bases, the J end by 4 bases, with 14 bases between. Germline V gene sequence: CDR1 MDHEN, CDR2 SYDVKM. The CDR3 sequence: CASRSEATTEAFF. The CDR3, as DNA: TGTGCCAGCCGTTCGGAGGCTACCACTGAAGCTTTCTTT. Combining the CDR3 with reference TRBV28 and TRBJ1-1 gives the whole variable domain DVKVTQSSRYLVKRTGEKVFLECVQDMDHENMFWYRQDPGLGLRLIYFSYDVKMKEKGDIPEGYSVSREKKERFSLILESASTNQTSMYLCASRSEATTEAFFGQGTRLTVV.

The chain uses TRBV11-2 and TRBJ2-1; the match to TRBD2 covers 13 bases. With V trimmed by 6 bases and J by 3 bases, 8 bases remained unmatched. This CDR3 region has 17 residues. In germline, CDR1 is SGHAT, CDR2 FQNNGV. Written as DNA, the CDR3 is TGTGCCAGCAGAGACGGACTAGCGGGGGCTTTCTACAATGAGCAGTTCTTC. Its protein is CASRDGLAGAFYNEQFF.

DNA of the CDR3: TGTGCCACCAGCAGAGGAGGGGCCGGCGAGGGCTACACCTTC. Residues: CATSRGGAGEGYTF. The rearrangement links TRBV15 to TRBJ1-2; D possibly corresponds to TRBD1 (5 bases). The CDR3 consists of 14 residues. The V gene's germline CDR1 is LNHNV and CDR2 YYDKDF (reference sequence). Trimming pared 1 base from V and 8 bases from J, leaving 14 bases between.

The rearrangement joins TRBV10-3 to TRBJ2-7; the D gene is possibly TRBD2 (5 bases). The V end was cut by 1 base, the J end by 5 bases, with 15 bases between. This CDR3 comprises 15 residues. Germline V gene lookup returns CDR1 ENHRY and CDR2 SYGVKD. CDR3 sequence: CAISELGAGFDEQYF. As DNA, the CDR3 is TGTGCCATCAGTGAGTTGGGAGCTGGGTTCGACGAGCAGTACTTC.

The CDR3 nucleotides are TGTGCCAGCAGCCATCTCGGGTTGAATGAGCAGTTCTTC. Encoded protein: CASSHLGLNEQFF. This chain uses TRBV3-1 (or the pseudogene TRBV3-2) with TRBJ2-1; D is ambiguous. The CDR3 has 13 residues. Germline lookup yields CDR1 LGHDT and CDR2 YNNKEL (reference sequence). The ends were cut back, 3 bases at V and 7 bases at J, with 10 bases in the middle.